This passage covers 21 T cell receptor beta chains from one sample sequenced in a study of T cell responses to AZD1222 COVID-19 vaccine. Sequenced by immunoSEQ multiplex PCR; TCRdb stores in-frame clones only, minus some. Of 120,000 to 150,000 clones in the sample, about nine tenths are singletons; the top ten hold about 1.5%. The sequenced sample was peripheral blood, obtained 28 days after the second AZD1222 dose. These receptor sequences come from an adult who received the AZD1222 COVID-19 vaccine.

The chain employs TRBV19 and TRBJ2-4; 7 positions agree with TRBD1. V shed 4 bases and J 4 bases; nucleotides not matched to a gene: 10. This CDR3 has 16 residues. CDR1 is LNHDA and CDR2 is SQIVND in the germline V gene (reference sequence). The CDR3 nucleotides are TGTGCCAGTAGTAGTACCCCCGGGACAGCGAAAAACATTCAGTACTTC. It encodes CASSSTPGTAKNIQYF.

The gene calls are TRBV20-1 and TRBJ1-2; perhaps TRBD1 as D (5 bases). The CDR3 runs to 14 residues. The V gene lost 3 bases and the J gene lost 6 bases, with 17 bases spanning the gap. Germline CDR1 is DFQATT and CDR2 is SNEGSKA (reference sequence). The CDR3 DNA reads TGCAGTGCTAGTAGTAGGGGCGATCTACATGGCTACACCTTC. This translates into CSASSRGDLHGYTF.

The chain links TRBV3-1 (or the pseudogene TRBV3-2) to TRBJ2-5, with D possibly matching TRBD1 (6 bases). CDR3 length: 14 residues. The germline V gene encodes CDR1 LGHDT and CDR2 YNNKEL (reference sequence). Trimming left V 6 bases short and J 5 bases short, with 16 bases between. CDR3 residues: CASSLRGTRETQYF. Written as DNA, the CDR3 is TGTGCCAGCAGTCTAAGGGGGACCCGGGAGACCCAGTACTTC.

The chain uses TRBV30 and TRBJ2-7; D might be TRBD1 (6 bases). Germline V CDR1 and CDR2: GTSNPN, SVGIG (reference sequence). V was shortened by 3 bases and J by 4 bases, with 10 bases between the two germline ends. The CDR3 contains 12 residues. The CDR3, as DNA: TGTGCCTGGAGCGAACAGGGTTACGAGCAGTACTTC. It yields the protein CAWSEQGYEQYF. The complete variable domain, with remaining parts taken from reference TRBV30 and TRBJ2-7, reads SQTIHQWPATLVQPVGSPLSLECTVEGTSNPNLYWYRQAAGRGLQLLFYSVGIGQISSEVPQNLSASRPQDRQFILSSKKLLLSDSGFYLCAWSEQGYEQYFGPGTRLTVT.

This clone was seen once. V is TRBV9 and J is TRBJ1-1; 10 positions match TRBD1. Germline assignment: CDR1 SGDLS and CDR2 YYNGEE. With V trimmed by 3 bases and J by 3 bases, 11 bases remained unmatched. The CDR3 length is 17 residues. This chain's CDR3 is CASSERQGTGVYTEAFF. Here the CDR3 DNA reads TGTGCCAGCAGCGAACGCCAAGGGACAGGGGTATACACTGAAGCTTTCTTT.

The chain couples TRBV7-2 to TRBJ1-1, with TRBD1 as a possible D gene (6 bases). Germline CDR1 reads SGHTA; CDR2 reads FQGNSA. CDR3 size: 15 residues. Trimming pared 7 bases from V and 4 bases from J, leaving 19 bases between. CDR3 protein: CASNAKGGGSTEAFF. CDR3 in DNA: TGTGCCAGCAACGCCAAGGGGGGGGGCAGCACTGAAGCTTTCTTT.

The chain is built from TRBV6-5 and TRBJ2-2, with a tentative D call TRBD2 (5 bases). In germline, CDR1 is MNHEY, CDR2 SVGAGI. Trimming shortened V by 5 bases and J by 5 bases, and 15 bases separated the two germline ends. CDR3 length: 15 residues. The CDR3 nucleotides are TGTGCCAGCAGTCCCCGGCAGACTACGACCGGGGAGCTGTTTTTT. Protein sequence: CASSPRQTTTGELFF.

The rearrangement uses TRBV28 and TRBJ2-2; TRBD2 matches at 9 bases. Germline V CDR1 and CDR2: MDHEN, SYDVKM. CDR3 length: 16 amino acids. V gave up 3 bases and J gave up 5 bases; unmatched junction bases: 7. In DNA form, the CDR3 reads TGTGCCAGCAGTTTCGATGCGGGAGGGGGGACCGGGGAGCTGTTTTTT. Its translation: CASSFDAGGGTGELFF.

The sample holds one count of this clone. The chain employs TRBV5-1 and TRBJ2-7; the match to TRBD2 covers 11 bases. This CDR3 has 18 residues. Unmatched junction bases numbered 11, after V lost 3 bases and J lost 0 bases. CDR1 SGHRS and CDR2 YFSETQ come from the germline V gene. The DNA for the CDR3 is TGCGCCAGCAGCTCGGGCCTGACTAGCGGGACCCACTCCTACGAGCAGTACTTC. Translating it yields CASSSGLTSGTHSYEQYF.

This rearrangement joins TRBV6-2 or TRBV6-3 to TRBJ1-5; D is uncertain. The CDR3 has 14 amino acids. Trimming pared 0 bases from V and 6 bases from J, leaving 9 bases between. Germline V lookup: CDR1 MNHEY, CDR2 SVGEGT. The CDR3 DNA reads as TGTGCCAGCAGTTACTCGACCTGGGGTCAGCCCCAGCATTTT. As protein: CASSYSTWGQPQHF.

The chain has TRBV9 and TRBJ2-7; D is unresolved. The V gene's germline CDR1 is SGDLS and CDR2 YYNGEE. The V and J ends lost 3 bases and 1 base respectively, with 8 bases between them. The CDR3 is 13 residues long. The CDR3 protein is CASSAPPSYEQYF. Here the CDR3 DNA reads TGTGCCAGCAGCGCCCCCCCATCCTACGAGCAGTACTTC. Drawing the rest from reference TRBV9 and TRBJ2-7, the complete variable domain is DSGVTQTPKHLITATGQRVTLRCSPRSGDLSVYWYQQSLDQGLQFLIQYYNGEERAKGNILERFSAQQFPDLHSELNLSSLELGDSALYFCASSAPPSYEQYFGPGTRLTVT.

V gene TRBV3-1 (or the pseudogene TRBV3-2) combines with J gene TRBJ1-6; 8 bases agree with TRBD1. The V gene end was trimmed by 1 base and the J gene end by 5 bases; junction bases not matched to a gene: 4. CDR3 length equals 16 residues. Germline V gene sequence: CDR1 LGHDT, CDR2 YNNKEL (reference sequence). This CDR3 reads CASSQGMDRDNSPLHF. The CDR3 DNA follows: TGTGCCAGCAGCCAAGGGATGGACAGGGATAATTCACCCCTCCACTTT.

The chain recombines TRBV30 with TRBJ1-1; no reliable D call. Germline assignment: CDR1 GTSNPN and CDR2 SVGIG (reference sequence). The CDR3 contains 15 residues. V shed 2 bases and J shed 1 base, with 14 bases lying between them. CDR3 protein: CAWSPAAVGNTEAFF. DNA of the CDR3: TGTGCCTGGAGTCCCGCCGCCGTTGGGAACACTGAAGCTTTCTTT.

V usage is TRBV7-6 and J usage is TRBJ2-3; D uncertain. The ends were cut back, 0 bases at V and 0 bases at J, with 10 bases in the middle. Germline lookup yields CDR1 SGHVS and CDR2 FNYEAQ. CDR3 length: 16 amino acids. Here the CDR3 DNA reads TGTGCCAGCAGCTTAGCTCCCGGTGCTAGCACAGATACGCAGTATTTT. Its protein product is CASSLAPGASTDTQYF.

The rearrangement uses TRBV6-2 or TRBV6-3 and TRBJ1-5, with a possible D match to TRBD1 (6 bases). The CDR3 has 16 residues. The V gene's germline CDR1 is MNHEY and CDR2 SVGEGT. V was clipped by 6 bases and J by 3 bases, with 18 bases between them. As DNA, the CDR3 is TGTGCCAGCAGCCCACCAGGGGCGGGCGACAATCAGCCCCAGCATTTT. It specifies CASSPPGAGDNQPQHF.

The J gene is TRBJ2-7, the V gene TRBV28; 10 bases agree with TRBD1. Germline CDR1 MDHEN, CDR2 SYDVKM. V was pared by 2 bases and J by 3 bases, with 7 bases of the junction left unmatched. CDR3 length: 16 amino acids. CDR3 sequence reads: CASSLRRTGGFYEQYF. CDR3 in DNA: TGTGCCAGCAGTTTACGTAGGACAGGGGGTTTCTACGAGCAGTACTTC.

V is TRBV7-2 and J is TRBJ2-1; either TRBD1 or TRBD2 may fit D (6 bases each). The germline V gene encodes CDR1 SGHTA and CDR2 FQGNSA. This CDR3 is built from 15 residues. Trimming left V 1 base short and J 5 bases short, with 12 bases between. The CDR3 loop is CASSLVWGAHNEQFF. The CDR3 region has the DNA TGTGCCAGCAGCTTAGTATGGGGGGCCCACAATGAGCAGTTCTTC. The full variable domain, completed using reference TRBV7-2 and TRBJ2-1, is GAGVSQSPSNKVTEKGKDVELRCDPISGHTALYWYRQSLGQGLEFLIYFQGNSAPDKSGLPSDRFSAERTGGSVSTLTIQRTQQEDSAVYLCASSLVWGAHNEQFFGPGTRLTVL.

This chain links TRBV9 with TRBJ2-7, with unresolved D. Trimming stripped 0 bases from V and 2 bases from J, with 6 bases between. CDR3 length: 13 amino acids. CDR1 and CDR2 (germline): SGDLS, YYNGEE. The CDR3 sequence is CASSVGATYEQYF. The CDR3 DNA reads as TGTGCCAGCAGCGTAGGCGCGACCTACGAGCAGTACTTC.

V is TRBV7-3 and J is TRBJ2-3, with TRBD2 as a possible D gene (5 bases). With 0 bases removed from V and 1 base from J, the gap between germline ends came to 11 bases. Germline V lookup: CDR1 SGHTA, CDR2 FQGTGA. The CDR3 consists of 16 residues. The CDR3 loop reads CASSLTPRGGTDTQYF. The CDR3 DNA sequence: TGTGCCAGCAGCTTAACCCCCCGGGGAGGCACAGATACGCAGTATTTT.

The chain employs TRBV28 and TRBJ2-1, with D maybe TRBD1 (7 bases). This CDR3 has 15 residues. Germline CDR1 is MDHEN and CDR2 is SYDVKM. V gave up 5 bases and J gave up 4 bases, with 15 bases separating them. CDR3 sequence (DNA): TGTGCCAGCAGTGGGGGGACAGCCTTTTACAATGAGCAGTTCTTC. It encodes CASSGGTAFYNEQFF. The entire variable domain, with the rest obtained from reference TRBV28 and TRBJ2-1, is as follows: DVKVTQSSRYLVKRTGEKVFLECVQDMDHENMFWYRQDPGLGLRLIYFSYDVKMKEKGDIPEGYSVSREKKERFSLILESASTNQTSMYLCASSGGTAFYNEQFFGPGTRLTVL.

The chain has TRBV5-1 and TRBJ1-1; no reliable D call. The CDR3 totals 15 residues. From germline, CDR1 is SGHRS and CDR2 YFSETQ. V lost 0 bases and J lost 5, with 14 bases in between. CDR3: CASSLALGPSTEAFF. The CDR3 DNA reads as TGCGCCAGCAGCTTGGCCTTAGGCCCCTCGACTGAAGCTTTCTTT.